The 31 T cell receptor beta chains listed next were all sequenced from one sample in a study of OX40 agonist ivuxolimab in advanced cancers. The library was built by means of the immunoSEQ multiplex PCR assay. Here the immuneACCESS table is served through TCRdb, limited to in-frame sequences with V and J called. Missing clones are a known gap in these copies; in checked studies unresolved V genes cover under half, and the rest lacks a known reason. The sample records more than 95,000 clones, 85% to 95% of which are singletons. Approximately 0.81% of the sample rests with the top ten. Sequenced material: CD4+ or CD8+ T cells sorted from blood, taken in a trial of the OX40 agonist ivuxolimab. The receptor set was obtained from an adult with an advanced solid tumor such as melanoma, head and neck, liver or kidney cancer.

The chain uses TRBV19 and TRBJ2-5, with TRBD1 as a possible D gene (8 bases). The CDR3 extends over 15 amino acids. The germline V and J ends were trimmed by 3 bases and 11 bases, with 22 bases remaining between them. CDR1 and CDR2 (germline): LNHDA, SQIVND (reference sequence). The CDR3 region is CASSIVAQGAGEQYF. The CDR3 coding sequence is TGTGCCAGTAGTATCGTCGCCCAGGGGGCGGGAGAGCAGTACTTC.

The chain uses TRBV7-3 and TRBJ2-1, with 13 nucleotides matching TRBD2. V shed 5 bases, J shed 5 bases, and the junction held 15 bases outside the gene matches. This CDR3 has 19 amino acids. Germline lookup yields CDR1 SGHTA and CDR2 FQGTGA. The CDR3 region is CASSLTGTSGTDLHNEQFF. The CDR3 DNA is TGTGCCAGCAGCCTCACCGGGACTAGCGGGACCGACCTTCACAATGAGCAGTTCTTC.

This chain connects TRBV7-2 to TRBJ2-3; D remains ambiguous. Germline V gives CDR1 SGHTA, CDR2 FQGNSA. CDR3 length: 15 residues. The V gene lost 1 base and the J gene lost 6 bases, with 14 bases spanning the gap. This CDR3 reads CASSLGVPYGDTQYF. CDR3 coding DNA: TGTGCCAGCAGCTTAGGAGTCCCGTACGGTGATACGCAGTATTTT. Supplemented by reference TRBV7-2 and TRBJ2-3, the full variable domain reads GAGVSQSPSNKVTEKGKDVELRCDPISGHTALYWYRQSLGQGLEFLIYFQGNSAPDKSGLPSDRFSAERTGGSVSTLTIQRTQQEDSAVYLCASSLGVPYGDTQYFGPGTRLTVL.

This chain connects TRBV28 to TRBJ2-5; 11 bases align to TRBD2. The last part of the DNA fits TRBJ2-7 better; the J call may be wrong. The CDR3 has 15 amino acids. Looked up from germline, CDR1 is MDHEN and CDR2 is SYDVKM. CDR3 loop: CASSLGTSGRYEQYF. CDR3 bases: TGTGCCAGCAGCCTTGGGACTAGCGGTAGATACGAGCAGTACTTC.

V gene TRBV2 combines with J gene TRBJ2-7, with 12 bases identical to TRBD2. Germline values: CDR1 SNHLY, CDR2 FYNNEI. The CDR3 covers 16 residues. V was pared by 4 bases and J by 7 bases, with 11 bases of the junction left unmatched. The CDR3 DNA reads as TGTGCCAGCAGTGCACTAGGACTAGCGGGAAGTAATGAGCAGTACTTC. Protein sequence: CASSALGLAGSNEQYF.

The chain has TRBV2 and TRBJ1-1, with a possible D match to TRBD1 (5 bases). The length of the CDR3 is 14 residues. CDR1 is SNHLY and CDR2 is FYNNEI in the germline V gene. With 4 bases removed from V and 0 bases from J, the gap between germline ends came to 9 bases. CDR3 sequence (DNA): TGTGCCAGCAGTGTGGGGGGTATGAACACTGAAGCTTTCTTT. As protein: CASSVGGMNTEAFF.

The V and J genes are TRBV7-2 and TRBJ1-1; D is uncertain. The CDR3 is made up of 14 amino acids. Germline V CDR1 and CDR2: SGHTA, FQGNSA. V lost 4 bases, J lost 6 bases, and 15 bases lay in between. The CDR3 region has the DNA TGTGCCAGCAGCTCGGACCGGGCTATACCTGAAGCTTTCTTT. This codes for CASSSDRAIPEAFF. Variable domain in full (rest from reference TRBV7-2 and TRBJ1-1): GAGVSQSPSNKVTEKGKDVELRCDPISGHTALYWYRQSLGQGLEFLIYFQGNSAPDKSGLPSDRFSAERTGGSVSTLTIQRTQQEDSAVYLCASSSDRAIPEAFFGQGTRLTVV.

The chain recombines TRBV30 with TRBJ2-2, with D unclear. Deletions cut 4 bases from V and 2 bases from J, with 8 bases between. CDR1 is GTSNPN, CDR2 SVGIG, per germline (reference sequence). The CDR3 spans 13 residues. DNA for the CDR3: TGTGCCTGGAAGCGTAGTAACACCGGGGAGCTGTTTTTT. Its translation: CAWKRSNTGELFF.

The chain joins TRBV19 to TRBJ2-5; 10 bases agree with TRBD2. The J call is in doubt because the DNA end fits TRBJ2-7 better. This CDR3 is built from 14 residues. The V gene's germline CDR1 is LNHDA and CDR2 SQIVND (reference sequence). Here the CDR3 DNA reads TGTGCCAGTAGTCTATCCGGGACTAGCGACGAGCAGTACTTC. Its translation: CASSLSGTSDEQYF.

V is TRBV7-9 and J is TRBJ2-7, with D possibly called TRBD1 or TRBD2 (7 bases each). Germline V gene sequence: CDR1 SEHNR, CDR2 FQNEAQ (reference sequence). The CDR3 consists of 16 residues. The V gene lost 1 base and the J gene lost 1 base, with 14 bases spanning the gap. The DNA for the CDR3 is TGTGCCAGCAGCTTAGAAGCGGGACAGTTTTCCTACGAGCAGTACTTC. Translation gives CASSLEAGQFSYEQYF.

The chain combines TRBV6-1 with TRBJ2-1; 9 bases are shared with TRBD2. The germline gives CDR1 MNHNS, CDR2 SASEGT. J gave up 2 bases and V 7 bases, and 6 bases lay outside the gene matches. The length of the CDR3 is 15 residues. DNA of the CDR3: TGTGCCAGCACCTTTAGCGGGAGCCCCTACAATGAGCAGTTCTTC. It yields the protein CASTFSGSPYNEQFF.

This chain joins TRBV7-2 and TRBJ1-1; no clear D gene. Trimming stripped 2 bases from V and 3 bases from J, with 10 bases between. This CDR3 comprises 14 residues. The V gene's germline CDR1 is SGHTA and CDR2 FQGNSA. Here the CDR3 reads CASSLIAGDTEAFF. The CDR3 region has the DNA TGTGCCAGCAGCTTAATCGCCGGGGACACTGAAGCTTTCTTT.

This rearrangement joins TRBV7-3 to TRBJ1-1; D is unclear. Between the trimmed V and J ends, which lost 3 bases and 8 bases, there was a span of 25 bases. The CDR3 loop spans 17 amino acids. Germline-derived CDR1 and CDR2 are SGHTA and FQGTGA. The CDR3 protein is CASSLGIGSKRSREAFF. In DNA form, the CDR3 reads TGTGCCAGCAGCTTGGGGATCGGGTCCAAGAGGTCCCGCGAAGCTTTCTTT.

This chain connects TRBV5-1 to TRBJ2-2; tentatively, D is TRBD2 (5 bases). Germline lookup yields CDR1 SGHRS and CDR2 YFSETQ. V was clipped by 0 bases and J by 0 bases, with 6 bases between them. The CDR3 has 15 residues. CDR3 loop: CASSLGLPNTGELFF. The CDR3 nucleotides read TGCGCCAGCAGCTTGGGACTACCGAACACCGGGGAGCTGTTTTTT.

V and J are TRBV12-5 and TRBJ1-6; no clear D gene. Germline CDR1 reads LGHNT; CDR2 reads FRNRAP. CDR3 length: 13 residues. The V end lost 6 bases, the J end lost 9 bases, and 12 bases lay between the germline ends. The CDR3 region is CASGGNLGSPLHF. CDR3 in DNA: TGTGCTAGTGGAGGGAATCTCGGTTCACCCCTCCACTTT.

The chain has TRBV7-2 and TRBJ2-2; no clear D gene. Germline CDR1 reads SGHTA; CDR2 reads FQGNSA. Trimming removed 3 bases at V and 7 bases at J, with 6 bases between. This CDR3 region has 12 residues. For the CDR3, the DNA is TGTGCCAGCAGCTTTGGGGTCGGGGAGCTGTTTTTT. It yields the protein CASSFGVGELFF.

The rearrangement links TRBV7-9 to TRBJ1-1; D gene uncertain. The CDR3 has 11 residues. Between the trimmed V and J ends, which lost 7 bases and 6 bases, there was a span of 9 bases. CDR1 SEHNR and CDR2 FQNEAQ come from the germline V gene (reference sequence). The CDR3 is CASTKNSEAFF. The CDR3 DNA is TGTGCCAGCACTAAAAACTCTGAAGCTTTCTTT.

The chain links TRBV7-8 to TRBJ2-1; perhaps D is TRBD1 or TRBD2 (6 bases each). Trimming pared 5 bases from V and 1 base from J, leaving 12 bases between. Per the germline V gene, CDR1 is SGHVS and CDR2 is FQNEAQ. The CDR3 sequence is 15 residues long. CDR3 in DNA: TGTGCCAGCAGCCCACGGGGGACATCCTACAATGAGCAGTTCTTC. It is translated as CASSPRGTSYNEQFF.

This chain connects TRBV11-2 to TRBJ2-2; D unresolved. The CDR3 is 16 amino acids. V was trimmed by 5 bases and J by 0 bases, leaving 13 bases between them. The V gene's germline CDR1 is SGHAT and CDR2 FQNNGV. CDR3 residues: CASSQLNMANTGELFF. The CDR3 nucleotides read TGTGCCAGCAGCCAACTAAACATGGCGAACACCGGGGAGCTGTTTTTT.

The CDR3 DNA follows: TGTGCCAGCAGGTCCGGGACAGCCTATGGCTACACCTTC. It encodes CASRSGTAYGYTF. The rearrangement links TRBV28 to TRBJ1-2; 7 bases align to TRBD1. The CDR3 loop spans 13 amino acids. The trim removed 6 bases at V and 4 bases at J, leaving 5 bases unmatched. Germline lookup yields CDR1 MDHEN and CDR2 SYDVKM.

This chain links TRBV4-1 with TRBJ2-1; 11 nucleotides agree with TRBD2. CDR1 MGHRA and CDR2 YSYEKL come from the germline V gene. This CDR3 contains 16 residues. Germline trimming cut 1 base from V and 5 bases from J; bases unmatched to any gene: 4. CDR3: CASSQGGTSGHNEQFF. The CDR3, as DNA: TGCGCCAGCAGCCAAGGCGGGACTAGCGGCCACAATGAGCAGTTCTTC.

The rearrangement joins TRBV5-1 to TRBJ2-7; 10 bases line up with TRBD1. This CDR3 comprises 15 residues. Looked up from germline, CDR1 is SGHRS and CDR2 is YFSETQ. J gave up 2 bases and V 7 bases, and 9 bases lay outside the gene matches. CDR3 bases: TGCGCCAGCCACCCGCACGGGACAGGGGCCTACGAGCAGTACTTC. This translates into CASHPHGTGAYEQYF. The full variable domain, its missing parts supplied by reference TRBV5-1 and TRBJ2-7, is KAGVTQTPRYLIKTRGQQVTLSCSPISGHRSVSWYQQTPGQGLQFLFEYFSETQRNKGNFPGRFSGRQFSNSRSEMNVSTLELGDSALYLCASHPHGTGAYEQYFGPGTRLTVT.

The chain links TRBV27 to TRBJ2-2; 8 nucleotides align to TRBD2. The CDR3 has 16 amino acids. Germline CDR1 and CDR2: MNHEY and SMNVEV (reference sequence). Germline trimming cut 8 bases from V and 5 bases from J; bases unmatched to any gene: 13. This CDR3 reads CASQKASTSGTGELFF. The CDR3 DNA reads as TGTGCCAGCCAGAAAGCAAGTACTAGCGGAACCGGGGAGCTGTTTTTT.

The chain carries TRBV27 and TRBJ2-7; no firm D call. Germline V CDR1 and CDR2: MNHEY, SMNVEV (reference sequence). V gave up 5 bases and J gave up 2 bases, with 13 bases separating them. The CDR3 loop spans 14 amino acids. The DNA for the CDR3 is TGTGCCAGCAGTCCTAGACCGATCCCCTACGAGCAGTACTTC. It translates to CASSPRPIPYEQYF.

This chain uses TRBV5-1 with TRBJ2-7, with 10 nucleotides matching TRBD2. Per germline, CDR1 SGHRS and CDR2 YFSETQ. J lost 3 bases, V lost 3 bases, and 6 bases had no gene match. The CDR3 totals 15 residues. The CDR3 spells CASSSSGGKIYEQYF. DNA of the CDR3: TGCGCCAGCAGCTCTAGCGGGGGTAAGATCTACGAGCAGTACTTC.

In its sample, this clone was seen a few times. The junction and the germline gene differ at one end; a read error may be behind it. V is TRBV28 and J is TRBJ1-2, with D maybe TRBD1 (5 bases). CDR1 and CDR2 from the germline V gene are MDHEN and SYDVKM. The length of the CDR3 is 11 residues. In DNA form, the CDR3 reads TGTGCCAGCAGTTTATCGCGGGGGTCGTTCTTC. It codes for CASSLSRGSFF.

The chain recombines TRBV7-9 with TRBJ2-7; 13 nucleotides agree with TRBD2. Trimming removed 3 bases from V and 5 bases from J; junction bases left unmatched: 4. CDR3 length: 15 residues. Per the germline V gene, CDR1 is SEHNR and CDR2 is FQNEAQ (reference sequence). As DNA, the CDR3 is TGTGCCAGCAGCTTGACTAGCGGGAGGTTGCACGAGCAGTACTTC. It encodes CASSLTSGRLHEQYF.

This chain connects TRBV5-4 to TRBJ1-2; tentatively, D is TRBD1 (6 bases). This CDR3 comprises 13 residues. CDR1 is SGHNT and CDR2 is YYREEE in the germline V gene (reference sequence). V was trimmed by 3 bases and J by 2 bases, leaving 8 bases between them. The CDR3 sequence: CASSSDSNYGYTF. The CDR3 DNA follows: TGTGCCAGCAGCTCGGACAGCAACTATGGCTACACCTTC.

The table lists this clone with a few counts. J is TRBJ2-7 and V is TRBV10-1; TRBD2 matches 7 bases. Germline trimming cut 2 bases from V and 2 bases from J; bases unmatched to any gene: 6. The CDR3 runs to 15 residues. Germline V gives CDR1 WNHNN, CDR2 SYGVQD (reference sequence). The DNA of the CDR3 is TGCGCCAGCAGTGAGAGGGCTAGCGGTGCCTACGAGCAGTACTTC. Translating gives CASSERASGAYEQYF.

The chain joins TRBV30 to TRBJ2-7; 10 nucleotides line up with TRBD1. The trim removed 2 bases at V and 1 base at J, leaving 2 bases unmatched. Germline CDR1 and CDR2: GTSNPN and SVGIG (reference sequence). There are 14 residues in the CDR3. For the CDR3, the DNA is TGTGCCTGGAGTAGGACAGGGGGATCCTACGAGCAGTACTTC. Protein: CAWSRTGGSYEQYF.

The chain recombines TRBV5-1 with TRBJ1-1; no clear D gene. This CDR3 contains 17 residues. The germline V gene encodes CDR1 SGHRS and CDR2 YFSETQ. Trimming left V 2 bases short and J 0 bases short, with 17 bases between. This CDR3 is CASSFGRSPQMNTEAFF. CDR3 nucleotide sequence: TGCGCCAGCAGCTTCGGACGATCCCCGCAAATGAACACTGAAGCTTTCTTT.